The clone carrying this T cell receptor (beta chain) was found a few times. Its antigen is not known. Germline V gene lookup returns CDR1 MNHEY and CDR2 SVGAGI. V was pared by 2 bases and J by 8 bases, with 9 bases between. The CDR3 covers 13 residues. The sample comes from a study of Tregs in tolerant kidney transplant recipients. Study-wide points: No direct test of biological reproducibility was done here. Expanding Tregs on activated donor B cells appeared to best identify donor-specific TCRbeta clones.

The data were produced by immunoSEQ multiplex PCR, yet TCRdb's version contains in-frame clones alone and is incomplete. The profile shows roughly 4,000 clones, more than 55% of them singletons. The sample was CD8+ T cells from blood cultured with allogeneic cells. The gene calls are TRBV6-5 and TRBJ2-2, with D perhaps matching TRBD2 (6 bases). The clonotype comes from a human donor in good health. The CDR3 DNA is TGTGCCAGCAGTTACGGTGGGAGGGGGGAGCTGTTTTTT. This encodes CASSYGGRGELFF.